The rows below give T cell receptor beta chains drawn from one sample of a study of spatial heterogeneity in lung cancer. TCRdb independently ran MiXCR on the 5' RACE reads; one entry per CDR3 protein. The sample includes tens of thousands of distinct CDR3 sequences, 6% of them seen just once. Sequencing was performed on PBMCs, taken at follow-up. The receptors were sampled from a male donor with early-stage non-small cell lung cancer. Both conserved end residues are trimmed from each CDR3. A D gene is named only where the DNA matches it firmly. Some rows have no size entry. The others give once, few or many, or a class for an expanded clone.

d_call j_call clone_size v_call cdr3_aa
NA TRBJ2-5 few TRBV7-3 ASSLSSLEETQY
NA TRBJ2-4 many TRBV20-1 SATGNIQY
TRBD2 TRBJ2-3 NA TRBV7-2 ASSLTSGGVDTQY
NA TRBJ2-3 many TRBV18 ASSPGTGSTDTQY
TRBD2 TRBJ2-3 NA TRBV5-8 ASSPRLAGGTDTQY
TRBD2 TRBJ2-5 many TRBV27 ASRRGGAETQY
NA TRBJ2-3 many TRBV5-6 ASSLGRDTQY
NA TRBJ2-7 many TRBV7-9 ASSFSVYEQY
TRBD2 TRBJ2-4 many TRBV18 ASSRDHPGLAAKNIQY
NA TRBJ2-6 few TRBV6-2/TRBV6-3 ASSSPSAGANVLT
NA TRBJ2-1 few TRBV18 ASSTIGGLYNEQF
NA TRBJ2-1 many TRBV7-3 ASSLRRRGDEQF
NA TRBJ1-1 many TRBV9 ASSADWRTEAF
NA TRBJ1-2 NA TRBV6-2/TRBV6-3 ASSYSYGVEGYT
NA TRBJ2-1 NA TRBV29-1 SVEAISSYNEQF
NA TRBJ1-5 many TRBV7-3 ASSLGVDQPQH
TRBD2 TRBJ2-2 many TRBV7-8 ASSLGTSGRATGELF
NA TRBJ1-1 many TRBV20-1 SARRGLGMNTEAF
NA TRBJ1-5 many TRBV23-1 ASSYRVHNQPQH
TRBD1 TRBJ1-2 NA TRBV29-1 SGGQGPYGYT
NA TRBJ2-1 few TRBV5-1 ASSSYGDEANEQF
TRBD2 TRBJ2-3 NA TRBV18 ASSREAGLTDTQY
TRBD2 TRBJ2-1 many TRBV7-3 ASSTRLAGLDEQF
TRBD2 TRBJ2-2 few TRBV7-3 ASTASGSGTGELF
NA TRBJ1-5 many TRBV19 ASSIQTTVTSNQPQH
TRBD1 TRBJ1-1 few TRBV27 ASSSHPGQGSTEAF
NA TRBJ2-1 few TRBV6-2/TRBV6-3 ASTPTSNNEQF
NA TRBJ2-5 NA TRBV24-1 ATSDLSRVGGETQY
TRBD1 TRBJ1-6 many TRBV3-1 ASSQRDRGSLH
NA TRBJ2-7 many TRBV5-1 ASSRDSIYEQY
NA TRBJ1-4 many TRBV19 ASSISGDPEKLF
TRBD2 TRBJ2-3 few TRBV7-8 ASSLALISAGGIDTQY
TRBD2 TRBJ2-3 many TRBV20-1 SARSPRGVAGVLSTDTQY
NA TRBJ2-3 many TRBV5-4 ASSRRATSTDTQY
NA TRBJ1-1 many TRBV12-3/TRBV12-4 ASSLQMNTEAF
NA TRBJ2-7 few TRBV9 ASSVEGSPYEQY
TRBD2 TRBJ2-1 many TRBV3-1 ASSQQRGHNEQF
TRBD1 TRBJ2-5 many TRBV5-1 ASSALQGNQETQY
NA TRBJ2-7 medium-sized TRBV29-1 SVEDPYEQY
NA TRBJ2-5 few TRBV11-2 ASSLGLRTQY
TRBD1 TRBJ1-2 few TRBV4-2 ASSQGGTGGDYGYT
NA TRBJ2-7 NA TRBV20-1 SAWDHRSYEQY